The 9 T cell receptor beta chains below were found in one sample sequenced in a study of cytomegalovirus exposure and HLA in healthy donors. The PCR contained 60 Vbeta and 13 Jbeta primers. Here immunoSEQ multiplex PCR was the method, and the copy in TCRdb shows in-frame clones only, minus some. The data contain over 100,000 clones, around 80% of them singletons. Source material: PBMCs. These receptor sequences come from a man aged 30-40 years in good health and CMV-seropositive.

The CDR3 here is CASSVGGRGANVLTF. As DNA, the CDR3 is TGTGCCAGCAGCGTCGGGGGGCGTGGGGCCAACGTCCTGACTTTC. V and J are TRBV9 and TRBJ2-6, with D tentatively TRBD2 (7 bases). V shed 2 bases and J shed 3 bases, with 9 bases lying between them. The germline gives CDR1 SGDLS, CDR2 YYNGEE. The CDR3 covers 15 residues. Supplemented by reference TRBV9 and TRBJ2-6, the full variable domain reads DSGVTQTPKHLITATGQRVTLRCSPRSGDLSVYWYQQSLDQGLQFLIQYYNGEERAKGNILERFSAQQFPDLHSELNLSSLELGDSALYFCASSVGGRGANVLTFGAGSRLTVL.

The chain joins TRBV10-1 to TRBJ2-7, with 7 positions matching TRBD2. Trimming at V came to 4 bases and at J to 3 bases, leaving 18 bases not matched to a gene. Germline V lookup: CDR1 WNHNN, CDR2 SYGVQD (reference sequence). The CDR3 runs to 18 residues. CDR3 sequence: CASSASGREAGLVYEQYF. In nucleotides, the CDR3 is TGCGCCAGCAGTGCCTCCGGTCGCGAAGCGGGGCTGGTCTACGAGCAGTACTTC.

The chain links TRBV5-6 to TRBJ2-7; a weak D match, TRBD1 (6 bases). The CDR3 has 14 amino acids. Trimming left V 3 bases short and J 0 bases short, with 10 bases between. The V gene's germline CDR1 is SGHDT and CDR2 YYEEEE. Here the CDR3 DNA reads TGTGCCAGCAGCTGGGGGACATCCTCCTACGAGCAGTACTTC. Translation gives CASSWGTSSYEQYF.

The chain is built from TRBV7-8 and TRBJ1-1; perhaps TRBD1 as D (5 bases). V was pared by 1 base and J by 0 bases, with 6 bases between. The germline CDR1 and CDR2 sequences are SGHVS and FQNEAQ. This CDR3 region has 14 residues. Here the CDR3 reads CASSLGTLNTEAFF. CDR3 in DNA: TGTGCCAGCAGCTTAGGGACATTGAACACTGAAGCTTTCTTT.

This chain links TRBV4-1 with TRBJ1-2, with D unresolved. Germline-derived CDR1 and CDR2 are MGHRA and YSYEKL. Trimming removed 3 bases from V and 2 bases from J, with 4 bases in between. The CDR3 totals 12 residues. The DNA of the CDR3 is TGCGCCAGCAGCCAGGGCAACTATGGCTACACCTTC. It encodes CASSQGNYGYTF.

The chain is built from TRBV5-6 and TRBJ1-1; the D gene is possibly TRBD1 (5 bases). V was clipped by 4 bases and J by 0 bases, with 10 bases between them. The CDR3 is 14 amino acids. CDR1 and CDR2 (germline): SGHDT, YYEEEE. This CDR3 reads CASSQQVLNTEAFF. CDR3 DNA sequence: TGTGCCAGCAGCCAACAGGTTTTGAACACTGAAGCTTTCTTT.

The chain carries TRBV5-4 and TRBJ2-7; 9 nucleotides align to TRBD1. CDR1 SGHNT and CDR2 YYREEE come from the germline V gene (reference sequence). The CDR3 has 13 residues. J was trimmed by 6 bases and V by 4 bases; bases with no gene match: 5. CDR3 coding DNA: TGTGCCAGCAGCACCGGGACAGGGCGCGAGCAGTACTTC. Residues: CASSTGTGREQYF.

This CDR3 reads CASSQAINRYGYTF. In DNA form, the CDR3 reads TGCGCCAGCAGCCAAGCCATTAACCGGTATGGCTACACCTTC. V is TRBV4-1 and J is TRBJ1-2; unclear D gene. The CDR3 covers 14 residues. The V gene lost 1 base and the J gene lost 5 bases, with 11 bases spanning the gap. Per the germline V gene, CDR1 is MGHRA and CDR2 is YSYEKL.

J is TRBJ2-2 and V is TRBV19; 8 bases match TRBD1. The CDR3 has 15 amino acids. V lost 6 bases, J lost 7 bases, and 10 bases stayed unmatched. The germline CDR1 and CDR2 sequences are LNHDA and SQIVND (reference sequence). The CDR3 DNA is TGTGCCAGTAGGAGGGGCAGGGGGCTCGACGGGGAGCTGTTTTTT. It is translated as CASRRGRGLDGELFF.